These T cell receptor beta chains were read from a single sample in a study of T cell responses to AZD1222 COVID-19 vaccine. TCRdb's copy holds only in-frame clones and misses some; the assay was immunoSEQ multiplex PCR. This table holds around 100,000 clones, roughly 90% found once. The sample here was peripheral blood, taken on day 0 of AZD1222 vaccination. Receptors were obtained from an adult in good health. CDR3s include the opening cysteine and the closing phenylalanine or tryptophan. The order of the fields is V gene, clone size, D gene, J gene, CDR3 protein, CDR3 DNA. A D gene is named only where the DNA matches it firmly. The listing skips clone size in some rows; elsewhere it reads once, few, many or a size class.

TRBV30	.	.	TRBJ1-5	CAWSVLDMGSRGNQPQHF	TGTGCCTGGAGTGTACTTGACATGGGCTCCCGCGGCAATCAGCCCCAGCATTTT
TRBV9	.	.	TRBJ2-7	CASSGGPGLGEQYF	TGTGCCAGCAGCGGGGGGCCGGGTCTCGGCGAGCAGTACTTC
TRBV15	.	TRBD1	TRBJ2-7	CATELGDRVCEQYF	TGTGCCACCGAACTTGGGGACAGGGTGTGCGAGCAGTACTTC
TRBV7-9	.	.	TRBJ2-1	CASSVDSNEQFF	TGTGCCAGCAGCGTCGACAGCAATGAGCAGTTCTTC
TRBV7-9	.	.	TRBJ1-2	CASSQGTSYGYTF	TGTGCCAGCAGCCAAGGGACAAGCTATGGCTACACCTTC
TRBV6-5	once	.	TRBJ2-3	CASRGWGEGTDTQYF	TGTGCCAGCAGGGGGTGGGGAGAGGGCACAGATACGCAGTATTTT
TRBV29-1	.	TRBD1	TRBJ1-1	CSVADRGNTEAFF	TGCAGCGTGGCGGACAGGGGGAACACTGAAGCTTTCTTT
TRBV7-3	.	TRBD2	TRBJ2-1	CASSPQRGQLNEQFF	TGTGCCAGCAGCCCCCAGCGGGGGCAACTCAATGAGCAGTTCTTC
TRBV7-9	.	.	TRBJ1-5	CASSLGLYQPQHF	TGTGCCAGCAGCTTAGGGCTTTATCAGCCCCAGCATTTT
TRBV7-2	.	.	TRBJ2-7	CASSQQPGYGGEQYF	TGTGCCAGCAGCCAACAACCCGGCTACGGGGGCGAGCAGTACTTC
TRBV3-1/TRBV3-2	.	TRBD2	TRBJ2-7	CASSPPAGVGEQYF	TGTGCCAGCAGCCCGCCAGCGGGAGTGGGCGAGCAGTACTTC
TRBV18	.	.	TRBJ1-1	CASSPLTPPGAEAFF	TGTGCCAGCTCACCATTGACCCCCCCGGGCGCTGAAGCTTTCTTT
TRBV14	.	TRBD1	TRBJ1-2	CASSLGQGDYGYTF	TGTGCCAGCAGCCTAGGACAGGGGGATTATGGCTACACCTTC
TRBV7-2	.	TRBD2	TRBJ2-5	CASSFSVLAGSQETQYF	TGTGCCAGCAGCTTTAGTGTGCTAGCGGGCTCCCAAGAGACCCAGTACTTC
TRBV7-6	.	.	TRBJ2-7	CASSRFAGASFEQYF	TGTGCCAGCAGCAGATTTGCGGGGGCCTCCTTCGAGCAGTACTTC
TRBV28	.	TRBD1	TRBJ1-5	CASSLKFDRESTQPQHF	TGTGCCAGCAGTTTAAAGTTTGACAGGGAAAGCACTCAGCCCCAGCATTTT
TRBV29-1	once	.	TRBJ1-3	CSVGGLTGNTIYF	TGCAGCGTTGGGGGACTGACTGGAAACACCATATATTTT
TRBV6-4	.	.	TRBJ1-5	CASTPPRKGGQPQHF	TGTGCCAGCACCCCACCAAGGAAGGGAGGTCAGCCCCAGCATTTT
TRBV28	.	.	TRBJ2-5	CASSSPRRRKTQYF	TGTGCCAGCAGTTCCCCCCGCAGGCGGAAGACCCAGTACTTC
TRBV30	.	.	TRBJ2-7	CAWREGGGAYEQYF	TGTGCCTGGAGGGAAGGGGGGGGCGCCTACGAGCAGTACTTC
TRBV6-1	.	.	TRBJ1-3	CASSEDSVGSGNTIYF	TGTGCCAGCAGTGAGGATTCCGTAGGCTCTGGAAACACCATATATTTT
TRBV7-6	.	TRBD1	TRBJ2-1	CASSALRTGGMDEQFF	TGTGCCAGCAGCGCCCTTCGGACAGGGGGGATGGATGAGCAGTTCTTC
TRBV5-1	.	.	TRBJ1-1	CASSLVAGDTEAFF	TGCGCCAGCAGCTTGGTGGCAGGAGACACTGAAGCTTTCTTT
TRBV5-1	.	.	TRBJ1-5	CASSFRRRVSRNQPQHF	TGCGCCAGCAGCTTTAGGCGGAGGGTAAGTCGCAATCAGCCCCAGCATTTT
TRBV5-1	.	.	TRBJ2-5	CASTLGVAETQYF	TGCGCCAGCACCCTAGGGGTTGCGGAGACCCAGTACTTC
TRBV3-1/TRBV3-2	.	.	TRBJ2-5	CASSQVRHQETQYF	TGTGCCAGCAGCCAAGTACGTCACCAAGAGACCCAGTACTTC
TRBV9	once	.	TRBJ2-7	CASSVAANPYEQYF	TGTGCCAGCAGCGTAGCGGCTAACCCCTACGAGCAGTACTTC
TRBV27	.	.	TRBJ2-5	CASSSRRASRETQYF	TGTGCCAGCAGTTCCCGGAGAGCGTCGCGAGAGACCCAGTACTTC
TRBV14	.	TRBD2	TRBJ2-1	CASSHIAGAIDEQFF	TGTGCCAGCAGCCACATAGCGGGTGCGATCGATGAGCAGTTCTTC
TRBV23-1	few	.	TRBJ1-1	CASSQSGQGTRNTEAFF	TGCGCCAGCAGTCAATCAGGCCAGGGTACCCGGAACACTGAAGCTTTCTTT
TRBV27	.	.	TRBJ2-2	CASSPDRNTGELFF	TGTGCCAGCAGTCCGGACAGGAACACCGGGGAGCTGTTTTTT
TRBV5-1	.	.	TRBJ1-1	CASSFPNTEAFF	TGCGCCAGCAGCTTCCCCAACACTGAAGCTTTCTTT
TRBV11-3	.	TRBD1	TRBJ1-6	CASSSGTGKGSPLHF	TGTGCCAGCAGCTCCGGGACAGGGAAGGGATCACCCCTCCACTTT
TRBV2	.	.	TRBJ2-1	CATRQRDEQFF	TGTGCCACCAGGCAGCGGGATGAGCAGTTCTTC
TRBV28	.	TRBD2	TRBJ2-1	CASSLGIAGNEQFF	TGTGCCAGCAGTTTGGGTATAGCGGGAAACGAGCAGTTCTTC
TRBV2	once	TRBD1	TRBJ1-2	CAANPSGGERGYTF	TGTGCCGCGAACCCTTCAGGGGGAGAGAGGGGCTACACCTTC
TRBV9	once	.	TRBJ2-5	CASSLSFGGGKETQYF	TGTGCCAGCAGCCTAAGCTTTGGGGGAGGTAAAGAGACCCAGTACTTC
TRBV5-1	.	.	TRBJ2-2	CASSLESADTGELFF	TGCGCCAGCAGCTTGGAGTCAGCGGACACCGGGGAGCTGTTTTTT
TRBV11-3	.	TRBD1	TRBJ1-1	CASSIWTGNTEAFF	TGTGCCAGCAGCATATGGACAGGGAACACTGAAGCTTTCTTT
TRBV7-9	.	.	TRBJ1-3	CASSLVVGAAGGTIYF	TGTGCCAGCAGCTTAGTCGTCGGAGCCGCCGGGGGCACCATATATTTT
TRBV28	.	.	TRBJ2-2	CASRRPDRNTGELFF	TGTGCCAGCAGGAGACCAGACAGAAACACCGGGGAGCTGTTTTTT